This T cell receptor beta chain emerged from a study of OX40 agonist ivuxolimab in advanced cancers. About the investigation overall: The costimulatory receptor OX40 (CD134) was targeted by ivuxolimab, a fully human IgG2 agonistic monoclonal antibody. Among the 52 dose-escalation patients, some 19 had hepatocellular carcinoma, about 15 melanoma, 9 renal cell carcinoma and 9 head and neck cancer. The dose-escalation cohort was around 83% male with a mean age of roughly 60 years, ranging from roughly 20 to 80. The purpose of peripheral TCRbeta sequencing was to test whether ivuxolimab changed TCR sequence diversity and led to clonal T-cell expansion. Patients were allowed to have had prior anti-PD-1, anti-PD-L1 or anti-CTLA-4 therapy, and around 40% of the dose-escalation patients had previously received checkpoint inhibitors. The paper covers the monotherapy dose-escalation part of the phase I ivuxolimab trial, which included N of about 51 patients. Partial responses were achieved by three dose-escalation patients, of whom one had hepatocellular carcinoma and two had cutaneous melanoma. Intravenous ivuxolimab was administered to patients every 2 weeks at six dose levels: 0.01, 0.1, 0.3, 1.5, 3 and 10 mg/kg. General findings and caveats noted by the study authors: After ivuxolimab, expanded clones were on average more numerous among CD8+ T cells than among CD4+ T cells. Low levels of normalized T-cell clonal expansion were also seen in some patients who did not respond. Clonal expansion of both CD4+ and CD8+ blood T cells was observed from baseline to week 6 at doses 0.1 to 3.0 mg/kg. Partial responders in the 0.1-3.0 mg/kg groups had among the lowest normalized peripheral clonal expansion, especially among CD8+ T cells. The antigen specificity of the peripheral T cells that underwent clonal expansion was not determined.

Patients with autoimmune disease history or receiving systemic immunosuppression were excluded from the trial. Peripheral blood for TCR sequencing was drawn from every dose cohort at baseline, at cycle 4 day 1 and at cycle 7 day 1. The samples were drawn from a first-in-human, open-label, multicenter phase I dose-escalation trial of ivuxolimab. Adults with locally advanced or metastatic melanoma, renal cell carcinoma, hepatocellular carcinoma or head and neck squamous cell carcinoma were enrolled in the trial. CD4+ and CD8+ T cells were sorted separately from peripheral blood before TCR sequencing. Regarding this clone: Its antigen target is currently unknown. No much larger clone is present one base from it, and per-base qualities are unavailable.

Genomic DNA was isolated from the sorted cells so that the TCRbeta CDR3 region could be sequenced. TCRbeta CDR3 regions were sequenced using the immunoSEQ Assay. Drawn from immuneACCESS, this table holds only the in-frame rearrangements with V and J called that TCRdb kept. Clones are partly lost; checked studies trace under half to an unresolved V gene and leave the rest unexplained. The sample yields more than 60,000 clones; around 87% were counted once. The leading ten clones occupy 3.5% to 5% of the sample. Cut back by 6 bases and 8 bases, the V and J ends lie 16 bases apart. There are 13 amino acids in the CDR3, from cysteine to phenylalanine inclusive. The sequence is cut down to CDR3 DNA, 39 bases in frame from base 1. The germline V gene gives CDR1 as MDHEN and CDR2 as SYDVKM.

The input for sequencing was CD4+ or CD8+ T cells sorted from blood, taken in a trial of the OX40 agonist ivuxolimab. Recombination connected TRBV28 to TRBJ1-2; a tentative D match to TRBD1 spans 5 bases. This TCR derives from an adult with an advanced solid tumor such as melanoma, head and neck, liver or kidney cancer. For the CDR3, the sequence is CASSPYDSSGYTF. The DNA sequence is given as TGTGCCAGCAGCCCCTATGACAGTTCGGGCTACACCTTC.